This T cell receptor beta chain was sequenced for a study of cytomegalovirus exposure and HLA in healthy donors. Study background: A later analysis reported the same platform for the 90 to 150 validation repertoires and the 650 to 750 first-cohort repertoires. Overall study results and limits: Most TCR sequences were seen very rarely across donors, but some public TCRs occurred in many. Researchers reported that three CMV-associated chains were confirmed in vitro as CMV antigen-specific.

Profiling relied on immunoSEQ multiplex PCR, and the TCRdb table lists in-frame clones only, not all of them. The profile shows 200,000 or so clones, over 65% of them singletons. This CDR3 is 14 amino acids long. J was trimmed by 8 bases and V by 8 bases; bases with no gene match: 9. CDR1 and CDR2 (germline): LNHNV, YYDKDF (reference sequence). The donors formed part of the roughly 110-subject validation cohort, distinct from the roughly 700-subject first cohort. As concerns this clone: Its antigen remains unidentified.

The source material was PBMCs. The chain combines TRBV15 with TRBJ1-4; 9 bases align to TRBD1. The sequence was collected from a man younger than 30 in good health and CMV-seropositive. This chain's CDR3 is CATAAGTGHEKLFF. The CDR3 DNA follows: TGTGCCACCGCTGCCGGGACAGGGCACGAAAAACTGTTTTTT.